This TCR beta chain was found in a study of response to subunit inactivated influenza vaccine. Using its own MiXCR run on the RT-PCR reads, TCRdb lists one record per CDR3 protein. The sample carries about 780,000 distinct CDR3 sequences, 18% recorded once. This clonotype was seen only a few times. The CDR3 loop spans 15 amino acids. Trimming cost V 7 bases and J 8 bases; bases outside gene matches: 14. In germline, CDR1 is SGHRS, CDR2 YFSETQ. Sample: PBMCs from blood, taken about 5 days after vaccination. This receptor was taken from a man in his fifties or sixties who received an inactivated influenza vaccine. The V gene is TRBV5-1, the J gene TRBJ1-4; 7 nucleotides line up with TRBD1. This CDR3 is CASSFATGMGEKLFF. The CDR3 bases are TGCGCCAGCTCTTTCGCGACAGGGATGGGGGAAAAACTGTTTTTT.